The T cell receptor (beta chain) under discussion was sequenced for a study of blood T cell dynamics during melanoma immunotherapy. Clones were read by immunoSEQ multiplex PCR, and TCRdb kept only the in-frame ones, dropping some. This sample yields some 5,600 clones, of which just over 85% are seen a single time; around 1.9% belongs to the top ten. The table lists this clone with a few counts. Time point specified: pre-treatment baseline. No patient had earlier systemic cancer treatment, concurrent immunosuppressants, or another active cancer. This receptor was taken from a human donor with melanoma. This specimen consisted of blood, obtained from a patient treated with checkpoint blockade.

For the CDR3, the DNA is TGTGCCAGCAGCGTGGACGGAAGCTCTGGAAACACCATATATTTT. The encoded protein is CASSVDGSSGNTIYF. The chain uses TRBV9 and TRBJ1-3, with unresolved D. V dropped 2 bases and J dropped 0 bases, with 9 bases sitting between them. The germline V gene encodes CDR1 SGDLS and CDR2 YYNGEE. The CDR3 has 15 amino acids.